The TCR beta chain described here comes from a study of beta chain features in type 1 diabetes. About this clone itself: No antigen is known for it.

Study-level results: Among all four CD4+ subsets, Type 1 diabetes patients had TCRB CDR3s that were moderately but significantly shorter.

This CDR3 is 16 amino acids long. Germline V gene data show CDR1 as MNHEY and CDR2 as SMNVEV (reference sequence). V trimming: 3 bases; J trimming: 0 bases; junction bases outside the gene matches: 5. The investigators reverse transcribed all of the isolated RNA, so they sequenced expressed TCRB transcripts. The method was immunoSEQ multiplex PCR; TCRdb's version includes in-frame clones alone and lacks a portion of them. Found here are around 690,000 clones, roughly 12% of them singletons; the top ten hold about 0.11%. This clonotype was obtained from a man aged 25 to 45 with type 1 diabetes. The genes are TRBV27 and TRBJ1-1; 9 bases fit TRBD1. Sequenced input: naive CD4+ T cells from blood. CDR3 bases: TGTGCCAGCAGTTTCTTCTGGACAGGGGTGAACACTGAAGCTTTCTTT. It specifies CASSFFWTGVNTEAFF.